Described below is a single T cell receptor beta chain sequence and its context. Its antigen is not yet known. Per-nucleotide qualities are absent, and no much larger clonotype sits a single base away. The data are from a study of shared clonotypes between healthy human individuals (dated by TCRdb to 2020 to 2022). Context from the whole study: A few men and a couple of women, aged 18 to 49 years, made up the cohort. For each donor, CD4 naive and CD4 memory were each given three plates, CD8 naive was given two plates, and CD8 memory was given one plate. To estimate repertoire size and how much clonotype sharing occurs between individuals, the study deeply sequenced the blood TCR repertoires of several healthy adults. To increase sequencing depth and limit assay-specific biases, different laboratories used diverse techniques to prepare libraries and sequence TCR repertoires. Leukapheresis yielded between about 0.94 and 10 billion PBMCs per donor. Broad study findings and their caveats: The genetic and exposure-history diversity represented was limited by the small number of donors. Pairwise subsampling led to the expectation that sequencing depth would affect the degree of clonotype sharing among donors. Incomplete sequencing was indicated by rarefaction of sorted-subset datasets, despite the large sequencing depth. Higher generation probabilities were observed for clonotypes shared by all four sorted-subset donors than for non-shared clonotypes. Sampling was restricted to blood, and TCR repertoires in tissues likely differ from the TCR repertoires found in blood. Naive subsets generally had larger estimated clonotype richness than memory subsets did. Across several donors, roughly 5% of naive CD4, roughly 3.3% of naive CD8, 2.3% of memory CD4, and approximately 0.4% of memory CD8 clonotypes were shared.

The CDR3 contains 14 residues, cysteine and phenylalanine counted. Only CDR3 DNA remains: 42 bases, in frame from the first base. The germline V gene supplies CDR1 SGHDT and CDR2 YYEEEE. Deletion took 3 bases off V and 0 bases off J, with a span of 7 bases between the germline ends. Using the deep immunoSEQ assay, TCR CDR3 regions were amplified from genomic DNA by multiplex PCR. For each cell subset, the extracted genomic DNA was distributed evenly across all wells of several immunoSEQ 96-well plates, and each plate served as one replicate. For sorted subsets, 150 to 250 ng genomic DNA, equal to some 28,000 T cell genomes, was loaded into each replicate PCR. The purified libraries were quantified using a Qubit 3.0 fluorometer, sized with a Bioanalyzer 2100, and then quantified again using the KAPA Library Quantification kit. Each immunoSEQ 96-well plate was sequenced on its own single-read 150-cycle Illumina NextSeq 550 flow cell. Concerning the study's data processing: The immunoSEQ output contained only junctional sequences without quality scores, so filtering could not match that applied to full-length reads. To assign V/J genes and CDR3, sequences were annotated using PyIR, a Python wrapper for IgBLAST v1.9, with IMGT germline references. Reads were removed for weak V/J assignments (E-value above 1e-6), missing CDR3, stop codons, out-of-frame junctions, or ambiguous translated residues. V3J clonotypes were defined as sequences sharing the same inferred V gene, J gene, and CDR3 amino acid sequence. Percentage overlap between repertoires was calculated by dividing the number of shared unique clonotypes by the size of the smaller repertoire. Three approaches were used to assess repertoire richness: RTK rarefaction, the Chao1 estimator, and Recon v2.1 estimates of unobserved clonotypes. For all TCRbeta clonotypes obtained by the gDNA method from four donors, generation probabilities were computed with OLGA. The immuneACCESS repertoire file appears here via TCRdb, limited to in-frame rearrangements. These files lack a portion of the clones; in checked studies, under half of the deficit traces to unresolved V genes, and the cause of the others is not known. Clone size and V and J calls were adopted from that table, with D and trimming inferred from the DNA. The sample yields about 2.4 million clones; 80% to 95% were counted once. The top ten constitute about 0.38% of the sample.

The donors were healthy, HIV-negative adults with no recently reported acute infections or vaccinations. Only Caucasian adults living in Nashville, Tennessee, USA were represented among the donors. CD4+ T cells were enriched by magnetic negative selection; naive cells were then positively selected on CD45RA, and the negative fraction formed the memory subset. After blood collection by leukapheresis, PBMCs were isolated using Ficoll-Histopaque density gradient centrifugation and then cryopreserved in the vapor phase of liquid nitrogen. Analytical flow cytometry was used to check the purity and quantity of every magnetically sorted T cell population. From each sorted fraction, genomic DNA was isolated and quantified by UV absorbance on a Nanodrop 2000c.

Sequences were obtained from naive CD4+ T cells from PBMCs. The sample's cell subset or site label is to be understood as: CD45RA+ positively selected. The TCR comes from a young man in good health. Some clones in this sample may be carry-over from other donors' samples. The rearrangement joined TRBV5-6 to TRBJ1-3; the D gene cannot be named for sure. The DNA reads as follows: TGTGCCAGCAGCTCCCGGGCCTCTGGAAACACCATATATTTT. The encoded protein is CASSSRASGNTIYF.